These 12 T cell receptor beta chains share one sample of origin, sequenced in a study of T cells after yellow fever vaccination. One entry per CDR3 protein, called by TCRdb with MiXCR from the 5' RACE reads. Among about 150,000 distinct CDR3 sequences, less than 8.5% were seen once, and the ten largest hold 0.5% to 0.65%. This specimen was CD4+ T cells sorted from PBMCs, taken 10 days after the yellow fever booster vaccination. The receptors derive from a man aged 25-45 years who received the YFV17D yellow fever vaccine.

This clonotype was recorded at least ten times. The chain recombines TRBV7-2 with TRBJ2-4, with unresolved D. Trimming left V 1 base short and J 8 bases short, with 3 bases between. The CDR3 loop spans 11 amino acids. In germline, CDR1 is SGHTA, CDR2 FQGNSA. This CDR3 is CASSLVDIQYF. In DNA form, the CDR3 reads TGTGCCAGCAGCTTAGTAGACATTCAGTACTTC.

This clonotype was observed many times. The gene calls are TRBV29-1 and TRBJ1-1; no definite D call. This CDR3 spans 12 amino acids. CDR1 and CDR2 (germline): SQVTM, ANQGSEA. V was shortened by 2 bases and J by 4 bases, with 8 bases between the two germline ends. The CDR3 DNA reads TGCAGCGTTGAATTAGGGTTCACTGAAGCTTTCTTT. Translated: CSVELGFTEAFF.

At least ten counts were recorded for this clonotype. The rearrangement uses TRBV28 and TRBJ2-1, with D tentatively TRBD1 (5 bases). This CDR3 spans 15 amino acids. With 5 bases removed from V and 3 bases from J, the gap between germline ends came to 14 bases. The germline gives CDR1 MDHEN, CDR2 SYDVKM. CDR3 amino acids: CASSVMDNLYNEQFF. CDR3 DNA sequence: TGTGCCAGCAGTGTAATGGACAATCTCTACAATGAGCAGTTCTTC.

This clonotype was observed many times. The genes are TRBV20-1 and TRBJ2-5; a possible D gene is TRBD1 (5 bases). Trimming cost V 6 bases and J 4 bases, with 21 bases left between them. Per the germline V gene, CDR1 is DFQATT and CDR2 is SNEGSKA (reference sequence). This CDR3 comprises 15 residues. The CDR3 sequence: CSAKPDSSSRETQYF. DNA of the CDR3: TGCAGTGCAAAGCCCGACAGTTCCAGTCGAGAGACCCAGTACTTC.

On this clonotype itself: Since a much larger clone is just one base distant, this may be a read error. The gene calls are TRBV19 and TRBJ2-2; maybe TRBD2 (5 bases). Germline CDR1 and CDR2: LNHDA and SQIVND (reference sequence). This CDR3 spans 13 amino acids. The CDR3 DNA is TGTGCCAGTAGTATCGACTACACCGGGAAGCTGTTTTTT. Its translation is CASSIDYTGKLFF.

This clonotype was counted at least ten times. The rearrangement uses TRBV20-1 and TRBJ1-4, with D tentatively TRBD1 (5 bases). CDR1 and CDR2 (germline): DFQATT, SNEGSKA (reference sequence). V dropped 6 bases and J dropped 8 bases, with 13 bases sitting between them. This CDR3 has 12 residues. The CDR3: CSARGKDEKLFF. The CDR3 DNA reads TGCAGTGCAAGGGGTAAAGACGAAAAACTGTTTTTT.

Ten or more counts support this clonotype. The rearrangement links TRBV20-1 to TRBJ2-7, with D perhaps being TRBD1 or TRBD2 (6 bases each). The CDR3 has 16 amino acids. CDR1 is DFQATT and CDR2 is SNEGSKA in the germline V gene (reference sequence). Deletions cut 1 base from V and 3 bases from J, with 19 bases between. The CDR3 nucleotides read TGCAGTGCTAGAGGCGAGAGGAGGGGGTTTAGCTACGAGCAGTACTTC. Residues: CSARGERRGFSYEQYF.

This clonotype was observed many times. The V and J genes are TRBV7-2 and TRBJ2-5; possibly TRBD2 for D (6 bases). Deletions cut 8 bases from V and 4 bases from J, with 23 bases between. From germline, CDR1 is SGHTA and CDR2 FQGNSA. CDR3 size: 16 residues. The CDR3 coding sequence is TGTGCCAGCTCCCCCGGGAGCACGGGAGTCGGAGAGACCCAGTACTTC. Residues: CASSPGSTGVGETQYF.

The table lists this clonotype with many counts. V and J are TRBV12-3 or TRBV12-4 and TRBJ1-5; the match to TRBD1 covers 7 bases. V lost 5 bases to trimming and J lost 3 bases; unmatched junction nucleotides: 4. The CDR3 has 14 amino acids. The CDR3 loop reads CASSPDRVNQPQHF. The CDR3, as DNA: TGTGCCAGCAGTCCCGACAGGGTCAATCAGCCCCAGCATTTT.

This chain links TRBV5-4 with TRBJ1-3; D uncertain. Per the germline V gene, CDR1 is SGHNT and CDR2 is YYREEE (reference sequence). The CDR3 has 13 amino acids. V lost 0 bases, J lost 7 bases, and 8 bases lay in between. The CDR3 loop reads CASSLEPENTIYF. DNA of the CDR3: TGTGCCAGCAGCTTGGAACCGGAGAACACCATATATTTT.

The chain links TRBV6-9 to TRBJ1-1, with D perhaps TRBD1 (6 bases). CDR1 and CDR2 from the germline V gene are MNHGY and SVAAGI. The CDR3 covers 11 residues. Trimming took 11 bases from V and 4 from J, leaving 11 bases between them. CDR3 in amino acids: CAGEGGTEAFF. For the CDR3, the DNA is TGTGCCGGCGAGGGGGGCACTGAAGCTTTCTTT.

This clonotype showed up many times. This chain uses TRBV28 with TRBJ2-5; D may correspond to TRBD1 or TRBD2 (5 bases each). CDR1 and CDR2 from the germline V gene are MDHEN and SYDVKM. The CDR3 extends over 13 amino acids. V shed 3 bases and J shed 2 bases, with 7 bases lying between them. The CDR3 loop is CASSFGAQETQYF. Written as DNA, the CDR3 is TGTGCCAGCAGTTTCGGGGCTCAAGAGACCCAGTACTTC.